The 14 T cell receptor beta chains given below trace back to one sample, sequenced in a study of cytomegalovirus exposure and HLA in healthy donors (dated by TCRdb to between 2016 and 2019). The library was prepared using the immunoSEQ multiplex PCR assay. The multiplex PCR relied on a mix of 60 forward primers for TCR Vbeta segments and 13 reverse primers for TCR Jbeta segments. Here the immuneACCESS table is served through TCRdb, limited to in-frame sequences with V and J called. Missing clones are a known gap in these copies; in checked studies unresolved V genes cover under half, and the rest lacks a known reason. In all, the sample holds some 90,000 clones, and roughly 74% of those were seen once. The ten largest clones represent roughly 3.2% of the sample. Sequences were obtained from PBMCs. Receptor source: a female donor in good health and CMV-seropositive.

This clone has just one count. This sequence joins TRBV5-1 and TRBJ2-3, with D possibly being TRBD1 (6 bases). CDR1 is SGHRS, CDR2 YFSETQ, per germline. This CDR3 region has 15 residues. Trimming cost V 5 bases and J 1 base, with 14 bases left between them. The chain's CDR3 is CASSPRGRGTDTQYF. The CDR3 DNA reads TGCGCCAGCAGTCCCAGGGGAAGGGGCACAGATACGCAGTATTTT. Based on the CDR3 plus reference TRBV5-1 and TRBJ2-3, the full variable domain is KAGVTQTPRYLIKTRGQQVTLSCSPISGHRSVSWYQQTPGQGLQFLFEYFSETQRNKGNFPGRFSGRQFSNSRSEMNVSTLELGDSALYLCASSPRGRGTDTQYFGPGTRLTVL.

The rearrangement links TRBV4-1 to TRBJ1-5; possible D gene TRBD1, 5 bases. V lost 1 base to trimming and J lost 7 bases, with 14 bases between them. The germline V gene encodes CDR1 MGHRA and CDR2 YSYEKL. The CDR3 is made up of 15 amino acids. CDR3 DNA: TGCGCCAGCAGCCAAGCAGACAGAATCAGGCAGCCCCAGCATTTT. Translated: CASSQADRIRQPQHF.

This chain links TRBV21-1 with TRBJ1-1. TRBV21-1 is tagged as a pseudogene. CDR3 length equals 15 residues. CDR3 sequence: CASSKALLMNTEAFF. Written as DNA, the CDR3 is TGTGCCAGCAGCAAAGCACTCCTAATGAACACTGAAGCTTTCTTT.

The J gene is TRBJ2-7, the V gene TRBV6-1, with 11 bases lining up with TRBD1. V lost 6 bases, J lost 5 bases, and 9 bases stayed unmatched. Per the germline V gene, CDR1 is MNHNS and CDR2 is SASEGT. The length of the CDR3 is 15 residues. CDR3 sequence reads: CASSGGGQGADEQYF. CDR3 coding DNA: TGTGCCAGCAGCGGGGGCGGACAGGGGGCGGACGAGCAGTACTTC.

The CDR3 coding sequence is TGTGCCAGCAGCTCCAACTCTATAGGGGGCAAAAACGAGCAGTACTTC. This translates into CASSSNSIGGKNEQYF. The V call is TRBV28, the J call TRBJ2-7, with 7 nucleotides matching TRBD1. Trimming took 6 bases from V and 5 from J; bases not matched to a gene: 16. The CDR3 runs 16 residues. The germline gives CDR1 MDHEN, CDR2 SYDVKM.

The chain carries TRBV28 and TRBJ2-1; D remains ambiguous. The germline CDR1 and CDR2 sequences are MDHEN and SYDVKM. The length of the CDR3 is 14 residues. The V and J ends lost 4 bases and 9 bases respectively, with 16 bases between them. In DNA, the CDR3 is TGTGCCAGCAGTTACTTGGGCGCTACAGCTGAGCAGTTCTTC. It translates to CASSYLGATAEQFF.

The chain links TRBV7-2 to TRBJ2-3, with 10 bases lining up with TRBD2. V shed 8 bases and J 7 bases; nucleotides not matched to a gene: 9. Germline CDR1 and CDR2: SGHTA and FQGNSA. This CDR3 spans 14 amino acids. CDR3 amino acids: CASAPAGGLNTQYF. The CDR3 DNA sequence: TGTGCCAGCGCCCCAGCGGGAGGGCTAAATACGCAGTATTTT. Filled out from reference TRBV7-2 and TRBJ2-3, the complete variable domain reads GAGVSQSPSNKVTEKGKDVELRCDPISGHTALYWYRQSLGQGLEFLIYFQGNSAPDKSGLPSDRFSAERTGGSVSTLTIQRTQQEDSAVYLCASAPAGGLNTQYFGPGTRLTVL.

DNA for the CDR3: TGCGCCAGCAGCTCTATGGAGTCTACCTACGAGCAGTACTTC. Translation gives CASSSMESTYEQYF. The rearrangement uses TRBV5-1 and TRBJ2-7; D is undetermined. V was trimmed by 3 bases and J by 2 bases, leaving 12 bases between them. In germline, CDR1 is SGHRS, CDR2 YFSETQ. This CDR3 is built from 14 residues.

This chain links TRBV28 with TRBJ2-4, with TRBD1 matching over 7 bases. Germline lookup yields CDR1 MDHEN and CDR2 SYDVKM. Unmatched junction bases numbered 6, after V lost 7 bases and J lost 9 bases. The CDR3 sequence is 12 residues long. The CDR3 sequence: CASKGAWSIQYF. CDR3 nucleotides: TGTGCCAGCAAGGGGGCCTGGAGCATTCAGTACTTC.

The chain links TRBV30 to TRBJ1-3; TRBD1 aligns across 7 bases. The CDR3 contains 13 residues. Germline trimming cut 1 base from V and 3 bases from J; bases unmatched to any gene: 0. Per germline, CDR1 GTSNPN and CDR2 SVGIG (reference sequence). The CDR3 here is CAWSGDSGNTIYF. CDR3 sequence (DNA): TGTGCCTGGAGTGGGGACAGTGGAAACACCATATATTTT.

The chain recombines TRBV7-6 with TRBJ1-1, with TRBD1 as a possible D gene (5 bases). The V end was cut by 5 bases, the J end by 5 bases, with 12 bases between. The CDR3 loop spans 13 amino acids. The germline V gene has CDR1 SGHVS and CDR2 FNYEAQ. CDR3 protein: CASSGGARTEAFF. The CDR3 DNA reads as TGTGCCAGCAGCGGAGGGGCTAGAACTGAAGCTTTCTTT.

The gene calls are TRBV27 and TRBJ1-5; D call uncertain. V dropped 6 bases and J dropped 12 bases, with 12 bases sitting between them. The CDR3 has 11 amino acids. Germline CDR1 reads MNHEY; CDR2 reads SMNVEV (reference sequence). The CDR3 sequence is CASSPSFYQHF. DNA for the CDR3: TGTGCCAGCAGCCCTAGCTTTTACCAGCATTTT.

J is TRBJ2-7 and V is TRBV2, with 9 bases identical to TRBD1. CDR3 length equals 15 residues. The germline V gene encodes CDR1 SNHLY and CDR2 FYNNEI. The junction had 7 bases not matched to a gene; V was cut back by 5 bases and J by 2 bases. CDR3 sequence reads: CASSLPGQGPYEQYF. DNA for the CDR3: TGTGCCAGCAGTCTCCCGGGACAGGGACCCTACGAGCAGTACTTC.

Ten or more counts support this clone. The rearrangement links TRBV11-2 to TRBJ1-1; TRBD1 agrees at 8 bases. CDR1 and CDR2 (germline): SGHAT, FQNNGV. The CDR3 is 16 residues long. Losses at the gene ends were 0 bases for V and 0 bases for J; bases not matched to a gene: 3. CDR3 sequence reads: CASSLDRGPMNTEAFF. CDR3 in DNA: TGTGCCAGCAGCTTAGACAGGGGGCCGATGAACACTGAAGCTTTCTTT.